This T cell receptor beta chain derives from a study of shared clonotypes between healthy human individuals. Study-level results: Clonotypes which were not shared had lower generation probabilities than clonotypes that all four donors shared.

The table lists this clone with a few counts. As yet, its antigen is unknown. Investigators spread the genomic DNA of each subset evenly over several immunoSEQ plates. Measured with immunoSEQ multiplex PCR; TCRdb has only the in-frame clones, and not every one. Counted here are roughly 2.2 million clones, more than 85% occurring once; the ten biggest clones make up about 0.39%. Source material: naive CD4+ T cells from PBMCs. Regarding subset: CD45RA+ positively selected. This TCR was recovered from a man younger than 35 in good health. Some clones in this sample may be carry-over from other donors' samples.

CDR3 DNA sequence: TGCAGCGTCCCTTCAGGCGCCAAACCCACTGAAGCTTTCTTT. Encoded protein: CSVPSGAKPTEAFF. The rearrangement links TRBV29-1 to TRBJ1-1, with unresolved D. Germline-derived CDR1 and CDR2 are SQVTM and ANQGSEA. The CDR3 extends over 14 amino acids. Trimming cost V 6 bases and J 4 bases, with 18 bases left between them.